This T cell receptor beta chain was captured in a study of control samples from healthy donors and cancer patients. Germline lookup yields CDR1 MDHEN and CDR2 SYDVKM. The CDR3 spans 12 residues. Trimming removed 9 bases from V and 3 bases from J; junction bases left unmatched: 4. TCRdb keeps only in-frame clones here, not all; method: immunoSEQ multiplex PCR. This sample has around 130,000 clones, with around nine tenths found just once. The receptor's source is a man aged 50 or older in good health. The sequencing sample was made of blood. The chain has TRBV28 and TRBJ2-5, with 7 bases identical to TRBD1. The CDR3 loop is CASMTGKETQYF. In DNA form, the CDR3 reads TGTGCCAGTATGACAGGGAAAGAGACCCAGTACTTC.